The clone carrying this TCR beta chain was observed many times. Its specificity is unknown. All donors were healthy Caucasians. TCRdb reprocessed the 5' RACE reads via MiXCR and lists one record per CDR3 protein. The sample includes approximately 150,000 distinct CDR3 sequences, 3% to 4% of them seen just once. The V and J ends lost 7 bases and 3 bases respectively, with 20 bases between them. CDR3 length equals 16 residues. CDR1 SEHNR and CDR2 FQNEAQ come from the germline V gene (reference sequence). The data stem from a study of identical twins. Study results and caveats: Out-of-frame alpha sequences common to twins were enriched for low generation probability. Reduced insertions were recorded for abundant cord blood beta clonotypes, with no such pattern in memory repertoires.

The sequenced sample consisted of memory T cells sorted from blood. This TCR derives from a man aged 18-30 years in good health. The J gene is TRBJ2-3, the V gene TRBV7-9; D may match TRBD1 or TRBD2 (5 bases each). This CDR3 reads CASNPEGHAGTDTQYF. The CDR3, as DNA: TGTGCCAGCAACCCGGAAGGACACGCGGGTACAGATACGCAGTATTTT.